What follows describes a single T cell receptor beta chain. Different DNA sequences within this sample yield the same CDR3. Produced via immunoSEQ multiplex PCR; TCRdb's table is partial and in-frame only. The profile shows tens of thousands of clones, 80% to 90% of them singletons. The data are from a study of OX40 agonist ivuxolimab in advanced cancers. Turning to the study itself: It was ivuxolimab, an agonistic anti-OX40 (CD134) antibody, that patients were treated with. One patient with hepatocellular carcinoma and two with cutaneous melanoma, three in all, had partial responses.

The sequences come from CD4+ or CD8+ T cells sorted from blood, collected in a trial of the OX40 agonist ivuxolimab. The sequence was obtained from an adult with an advanced solid tumor such as melanoma, head and neck, liver or kidney cancer.

CDR3 coding DNA: TGTGCCAGCAGTTCCGGGACTAGCGGGAAAAATGAGCAGTTCTTC. It is translated as CASSSGTSGKNEQFF. V is TRBV27 and J is TRBJ2-1, with 13 bases matching TRBD2. The CDR3 loop spans 15 amino acids. Germline CDR1 reads MNHEY; CDR2 reads SMNVEV (reference sequence). J was trimmed by 7 bases and V by 4 bases; bases with no gene match: 4.